The rows below give T cell receptor beta chains drawn from one sample of a study of graft-versus-host responses after intestinal transplantation. Generated by immunoSEQ multiplex PCR, the TCRdb table keeps only in-frame clones and is missing some. Of about 90,000 clones listed, over 85% were seen once; the top ten hold 1% to 1.4%. These receptors' antigens are unknown. The sample here was unstimulated CD8+ T cells sorted from spleen or lymph node cells, taken before transplant. These receptors were collected from a human donor who was the organ donor for an intestinal transplant. Both conserved end residues are part of each CDR3.

>TRBV19|TRBJ2-3
CASSTTSGGETDTQYF
>TRBV7-9|TRBJ2-7
CASSSLRDSRGEQYF
>TRBV10-3|TRBJ2-7
CAISESLGSGGYEQYF
>TRBV19|TRBJ2-7
CASSYGTGEQYF
>TRBV19|TRBJ1-1
CASSIGGVNTEAFF
>TRBV19|TRBJ2-1
CASSPTGYNEQFF
>TRBV25-1|TRBJ2-1
CASKGPGLAGVSYNEQFF
>TRBV18|TRBJ1-2
CASTTISDYGYTF
>TRBV9|TRBJ2-7
CASSVGGNTEQYF
>TRBV9|TRBJ2-3
CASPSGSGEDTQYF
>TRBV2|TRBJ2-3
CASSEGPPRRGTTDTQYF
>TRBV4-1|TRBJ2-2
CASSQVPSGGNTGELFF
>TRBV4-1|TRBJ1-2
CASSQDRFDLGQEEGYTF
>TRBV2|TRBJ2-5
CAGARFMETQYF
>TRBV6-1|TRBJ2-7
CASSEALLFKSYEQYF
>TRBV6-1|TRBJ2-2
CASRGAISGELFF
>TRBV19|TRBJ1-1
CASTWGREAFF
>TRBV29-1|TRBJ2-7
CSVEVAPETYEQYF
>TRBV5-1|TRBJ2-7
CASSWDSAYEQYF
>TRBV7-8|TRBJ1-2
CASSFNRWGKDGYTF
>TRBV13|TRBJ2-3
CASSLSGSGPISTDTQYF
>TRBV19|TRBJ2-3
CASSPGYCADTQYF